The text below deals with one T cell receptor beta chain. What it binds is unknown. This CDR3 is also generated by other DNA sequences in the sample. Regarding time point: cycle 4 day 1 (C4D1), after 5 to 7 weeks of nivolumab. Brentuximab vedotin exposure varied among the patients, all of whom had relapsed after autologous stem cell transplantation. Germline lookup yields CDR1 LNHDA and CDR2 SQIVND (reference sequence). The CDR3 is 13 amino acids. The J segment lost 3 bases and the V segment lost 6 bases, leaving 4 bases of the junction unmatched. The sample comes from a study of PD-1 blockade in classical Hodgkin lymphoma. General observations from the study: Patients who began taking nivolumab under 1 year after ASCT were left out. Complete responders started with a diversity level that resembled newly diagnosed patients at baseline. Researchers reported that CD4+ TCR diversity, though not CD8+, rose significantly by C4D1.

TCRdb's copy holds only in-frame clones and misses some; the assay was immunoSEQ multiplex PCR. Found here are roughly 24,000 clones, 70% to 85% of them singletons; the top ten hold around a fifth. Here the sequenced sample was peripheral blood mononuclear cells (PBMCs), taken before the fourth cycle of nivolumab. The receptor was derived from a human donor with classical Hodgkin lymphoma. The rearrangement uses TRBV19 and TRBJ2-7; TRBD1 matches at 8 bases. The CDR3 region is CASSRDRNYEQYF. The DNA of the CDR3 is TGTGCCAGTAGCCGGGACAGGAACTACGAGCAGTACTTC.